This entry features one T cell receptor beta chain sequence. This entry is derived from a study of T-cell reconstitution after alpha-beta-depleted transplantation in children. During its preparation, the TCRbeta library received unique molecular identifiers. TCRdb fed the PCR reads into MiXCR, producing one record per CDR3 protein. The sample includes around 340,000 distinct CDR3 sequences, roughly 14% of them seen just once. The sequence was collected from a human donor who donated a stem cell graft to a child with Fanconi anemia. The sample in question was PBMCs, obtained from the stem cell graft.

The chain's CDR3 is CAISESDGELFF. The DNA for the CDR3 is TGTGCCATCAGTGAGTCCGACGGGGAGCTGTTTTTT. The genes are TRBV10-3 and TRBJ2-2; D is uncertain. Per germline, CDR1 ENHRY and CDR2 SYGVKD. Trimming stripped 0 bases from V and 7 bases from J, with 3 bases between. The CDR3 extends over 12 amino acids.